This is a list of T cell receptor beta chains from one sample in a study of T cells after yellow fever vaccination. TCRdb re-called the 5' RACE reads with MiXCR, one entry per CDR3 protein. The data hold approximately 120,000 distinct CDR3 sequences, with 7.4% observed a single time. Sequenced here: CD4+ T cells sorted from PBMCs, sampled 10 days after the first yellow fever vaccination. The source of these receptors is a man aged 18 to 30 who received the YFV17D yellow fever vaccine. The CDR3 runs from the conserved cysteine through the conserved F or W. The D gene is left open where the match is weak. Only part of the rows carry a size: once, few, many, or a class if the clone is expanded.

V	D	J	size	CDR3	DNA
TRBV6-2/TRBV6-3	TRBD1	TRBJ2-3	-	CASRKDRGREDTQYF	TGTGCCAGCAGGAAGGACAGGGGGCGGGAGGATACGCAGTATTTT
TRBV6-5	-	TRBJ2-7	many	CASTQGFGEQYF	TGTGCCAGCACCCAGGGTTTTGGCGAGCAGTACTTC
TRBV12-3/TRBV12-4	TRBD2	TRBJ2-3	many	CASSPGLAFTDTQYF	TGTGCCAGCAGTCCGGGACTAGCCTTCACAGATACGCAGTATTTT
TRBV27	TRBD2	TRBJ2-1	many	CATGPGTTMVGEQFF	TGTGCCACCGGGCCGGGGACTACAATGGTGGGTGAGCAGTTCTTC
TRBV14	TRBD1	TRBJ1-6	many	CASRQQGANHNSPLHF	TGTGCCAGCAGGCAACAGGGGGCCAACCATAATTCACCCCTCCACTTT
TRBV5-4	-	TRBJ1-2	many	CASSRQGQSGYTF	TGTGCCAGCAGCCGTCAGGGGCAGAGCGGCTACACCTTC
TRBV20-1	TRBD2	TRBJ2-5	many	CSARPAGAETQYF	TGCAGTGCTAGACCGGCGGGAGCCGAGACCCAGTACTTC
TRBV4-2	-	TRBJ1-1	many	CASSPPQGSTEAFF	TGTGCCAGCAGCCCACCCCAAGGATCCACTGAAGCTTTCTTT
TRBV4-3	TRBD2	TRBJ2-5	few	CASSQRGGGQETQYF	TGCGCCAGCAGCCAGCGGGGGGGGGGGCAAGAGACCCAGTACTTC
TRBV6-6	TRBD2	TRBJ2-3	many	CASSRLAGGTDTQYF	TGTGCCAGCAGTAGACTAGCGGGGGGCACAGATACGCAGTATTTT
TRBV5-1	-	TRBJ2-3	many	CASSPDRPTDTQYF	TGCGCCAGCAGCCCTGACAGACCCACAGATACGCAGTATTTT
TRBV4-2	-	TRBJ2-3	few	CASSPGNLRDTQYF	TGTGCCAGCAGTCCCGGGAACCTCAGGGATACGCAGTATTTT
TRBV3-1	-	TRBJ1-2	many	CASSHLQIGAQGYTF	TGTGCCAGCAGCCATCTACAAATCGGGGCGCAGGGCTACACCTTC
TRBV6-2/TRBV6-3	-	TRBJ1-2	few	CASSYRQAYGYTF	TGTGCCAGCAGCTACCGACAGGCGTATGGCTACACCTTC
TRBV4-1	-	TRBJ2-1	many	CASSQVDIISYNEQFF	TGCGCCAGCAGCCAAGTCGACATTATCTCCTACAATGAGCAGTTCTTC
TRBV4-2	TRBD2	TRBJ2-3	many	CASSQEGGSYTDTQYF	TGTGCCAGCAGCCAAGAAGGCGGGAGCTACACAGATACGCAGTATTTT
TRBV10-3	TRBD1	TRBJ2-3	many	CAIRTGAVDTQYF	TGTGCCATCAGGACAGGGGCGGTAGATACGCAGTATTTT
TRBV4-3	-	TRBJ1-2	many	CASSQALRAGVEGYTF	TGCGCCAGCAGCCAAGCCCTGAGGGCAGGGGTGGAGGGCTACACCTTC
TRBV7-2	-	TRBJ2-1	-	CASSFVKGHANEQFF	TGTGCCAGCAGCTTTGTGAAGGGACACGCCAATGAGCAGTTCTTC
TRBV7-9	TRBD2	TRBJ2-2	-	CASRFTGLAAGELFF	TGTGCCAGCAGGTTTACAGGACTAGCTGCCGGGGAGCTGTTTTTT
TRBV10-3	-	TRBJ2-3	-	CAIGSTYRGADTQYF	TGTGCCATCGGTAGTACTTACCGAGGAGCAGATACGCAGTATTTT
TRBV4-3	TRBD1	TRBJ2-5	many	CASSHRQGQETQYF	TGCGCCAGCAGCCACCGACAGGGCCAAGAGACCCAGTACTTC
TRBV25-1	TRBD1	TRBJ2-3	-	CASSVRTGRTDTQYF	TGTGCCAGCAGTGTCCGGACAGGGAGAACAGATACGCAGTATTTT
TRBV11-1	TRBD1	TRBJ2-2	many	CASSYFRGTAANTGELFF	TGTGCCAGCAGCTACTTTAGAGGGACAGCAGCGAACACCGGGGAGCTGTTTTTT
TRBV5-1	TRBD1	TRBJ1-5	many	CASSLAPGTADQPQHF	TGCGCCAGCAGCTTGGCCCCCGGGACAGCGGATCAGCCCCAGCATTTT
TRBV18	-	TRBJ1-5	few	CASSLPLQPQHF	TGTGCCAGCTCACTCCCACTCCAGCCCCAGCATTTT
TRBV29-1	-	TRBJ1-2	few	CSVEAEEWNGYTF	TGCAGCGTTGAGGCAGAGGAGTGGAATGGCTACACCTTC
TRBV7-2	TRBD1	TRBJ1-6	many	CASSWGQADNSPLHF	TGTGCCAGCAGCTGGGGACAGGCCGATAATTCACCCCTCCACTTT
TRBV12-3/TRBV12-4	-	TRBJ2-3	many	CASRADGTDTQYF	TGTGCCAGCAGGGCGGACGGGACAGATACGCAGTATTTT
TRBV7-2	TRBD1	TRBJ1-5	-	CASSQGGTNQPQHF	TGTGCCAGCAGCCAAGGGGGCACCAATCAGCCCCAGCATTTT
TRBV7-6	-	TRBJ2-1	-	CASSLAVENPRTYYNEQFF	TGTGCCAGCAGCTTAGCAGTCGAGAACCCTAGAACGTACTACAATGAGCAGTTCTTC
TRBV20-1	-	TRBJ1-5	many	CSASNGNQPQHF	TGCAGTGCTAGTAACGGGAATCAGCCCCAGCATTTT
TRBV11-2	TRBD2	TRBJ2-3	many	CASSLFGTSGTDTQYF	TGTGCCAGCAGCCTTTTCGGGACTAGCGGCACAGATACGCAGTATTTT
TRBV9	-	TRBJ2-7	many	CASSVAWDHTYEQYF	TGTGCCAGCAGCGTAGCATGGGACCATACCTACGAGCAGTACTTC
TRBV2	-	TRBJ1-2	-	CASSEEDTEFYGYTF	TGTGCCAGCAGTGAAGAAGATACAGAGTTCTATGGCTACACCTTC
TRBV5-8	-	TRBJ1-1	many	CASSLYISLTEAFF	TGTGCCAGCAGCTTGTATATCAGCCTCACTGAAGCTTTCTTT
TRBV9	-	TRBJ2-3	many	CASSPRQASTDTQYF	TGTGCCAGCAGCCCACGGCAGGCTAGCACAGATACGCAGTATTTT
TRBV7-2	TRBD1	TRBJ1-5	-	CASSFSGQSLGAQHF	TGTGCCAGCAGCTTCTCGGGACAGTCCTTAGGGGCCCAGCATTTT
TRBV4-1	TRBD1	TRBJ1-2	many	CASSQLPGQGSYSF	TGCGCCAGCAGCCAGCTACCGGGACAGGGGTCGTACTCCTTC